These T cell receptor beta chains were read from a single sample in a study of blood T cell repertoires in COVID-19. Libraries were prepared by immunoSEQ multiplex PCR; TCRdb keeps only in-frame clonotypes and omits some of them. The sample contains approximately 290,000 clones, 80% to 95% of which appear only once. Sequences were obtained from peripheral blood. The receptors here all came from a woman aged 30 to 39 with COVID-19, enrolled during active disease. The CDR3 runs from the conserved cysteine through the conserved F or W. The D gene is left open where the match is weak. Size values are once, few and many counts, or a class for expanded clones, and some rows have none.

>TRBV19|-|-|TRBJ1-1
CASRSTVTEAFF
TGTGCCAGTAGATCGACAGTCACTGAAGCTTTCTTT
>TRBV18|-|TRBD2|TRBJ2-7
CASSRGASGRTPYEQYF
TGTGCCAGCTCGCGGGGGGCTAGCGGGAGAACTCCCTACGAGCAGTACTTC
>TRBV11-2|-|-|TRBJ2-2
CASSSHPRLLVAGELFF
TGTGCCAGCAGCTCACACCCCAGGTTGCTGGTCGCCGGGGAGCTGTTTTTT
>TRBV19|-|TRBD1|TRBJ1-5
CASSMEGQEDQPQHF
TGTGCCAGTAGTATGGAAGGACAGGAGGATCAGCCCCAGCATTTT
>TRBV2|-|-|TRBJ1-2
CASRRVSNYGYTF
TGTGCCAGCAGAAGAGTCTCTAACTATGGCTACACCTTC
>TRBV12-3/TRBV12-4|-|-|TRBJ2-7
CASTEAYEQYF
TGTGCCAGCACGGAGGCCTACGAGCAGTACTTC
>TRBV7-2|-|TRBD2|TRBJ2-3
CASSLVSGGRGPDTQYF
TGTGCCAGCAGCTTAGTTAGTGGCGGGAGGGGGCCAGATACGCAGTATTTT
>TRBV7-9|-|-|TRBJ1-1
CASSLARGSGTEAFF
TGTGCCAGCAGCTTAGCGAGAGGGAGTGGGACTGAAGCTTTCTTT
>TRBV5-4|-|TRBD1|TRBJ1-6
CASSFNRGTSSPLHF
TGTGCCAGCAGCTTTAACAGGGGTACCAGTTCACCCCTCCACTTT
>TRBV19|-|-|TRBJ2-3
CASSIWRGPRTDTQYF
TGTGCCAGTAGTATATGGAGGGGACCTCGCACAGATACGCAGTATTTT
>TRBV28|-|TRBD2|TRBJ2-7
CASSSLRLGEAGGYEQYF
TGTGCCAGCAGTTCCCTCCGCCTCGGGGAAGCGGGAGGTTACGAGCAGTACTTC
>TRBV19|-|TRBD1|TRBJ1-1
CASSPTGDTEAFF
TGTGCCAGTAGTCCTACAGGGGACACTGAAGCTTTCTTT
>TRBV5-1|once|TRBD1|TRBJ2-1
CASSPTGGGEQFF
TGCGCCAGCAGCCCTACAGGGGGAGGTGAGCAGTTCTTC
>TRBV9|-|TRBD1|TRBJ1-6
CASSPGQVNSPLHF
TGTGCCAGCAGCCCGGGACAGGTGAATTCACCCCTCCACTTT
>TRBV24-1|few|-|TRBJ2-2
CATGGPNTGELFF
TGTGCCACCGGAGGTCCGAACACCGGGGAGCTGTTTTTT
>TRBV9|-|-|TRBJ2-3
CASSVNAGSDTQYF
TGTGCCAGCAGCGTCAATGCAGGGTCGGATACGCAGTATTTT
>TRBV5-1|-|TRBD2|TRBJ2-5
CASSLEAGGPETQYF
TGCGCCAGCAGCTTGGAAGCGGGAGGGCCGGAGACCCAGTACTTC
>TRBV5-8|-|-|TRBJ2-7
CASSLEFRSGAPYEQYF
TGTGCCAGCAGCTTGGAATTTCGGTCAGGGGCTCCTTACGAGCAGTACTTC
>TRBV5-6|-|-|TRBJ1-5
CASSKAGLLGSNQPQHF
TGTGCCAGCAGCAAAGCGGGGCTTTTGGGTAGCAATCAGCCCCAGCATTTT
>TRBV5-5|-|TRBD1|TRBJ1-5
CASSPGQRNQPQHF
TGTGCCAGCAGCCCGGGACAGCGCAATCAGCCCCAGCATTTT
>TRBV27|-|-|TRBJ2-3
CASSLGGNRTDTQYF
TGTGCCAGCAGTTTGGGAGGTAATCGCACAGATACGCAGTATTTT
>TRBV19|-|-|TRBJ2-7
CASSIGGEFSYEQYF
TGTGCCAGTAGTATTGGGGGCGAATTCTCCTACGAGCAGTACTTC
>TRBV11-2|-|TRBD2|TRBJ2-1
CASSLEREVNEQFF
TGTGCCAGCAGCTTAGAGCGGGAGGTGAATGAGCAGTTCTTC
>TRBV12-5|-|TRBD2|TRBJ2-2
CASGLSAGGYSTGELFF
TGTGCTAGTGGTTTGTCTGCGGGGGGGTATAGCACCGGGGAGCTGTTTTTT
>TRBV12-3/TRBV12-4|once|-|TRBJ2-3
CASGLGPDTQYF
TGTGCCAGCGGGTTGGGGCCAGATACGCAGTATTTT
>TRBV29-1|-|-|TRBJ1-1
CSVAGVLNTEAFF
TGCAGCGTTGCTGGAGTTTTGAACACTGAAGCTTTCTTT
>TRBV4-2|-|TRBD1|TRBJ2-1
CASSPRPGQGLSNEQFF
TGTGCCAGCAGCCCTCGACCCGGACAGGGCTTGAGCAATGAGCAGTTCTTC
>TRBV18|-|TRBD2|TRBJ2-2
CASSPSVAGGNTGELFF
TGTGCCAGCTCACCTTCCGTAGCGGGAGGGAACACCGGGGAGCTGTTTTTT
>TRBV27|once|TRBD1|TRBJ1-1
CASSTRTGEAFF
TGTGCCAGCAGTACTAGGACAGGCGAAGCTTTCTTT
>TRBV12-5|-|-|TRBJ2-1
CASAPWGYEQFF
TGTGCTAGTGCCCCTTGGGGCTATGAGCAGTTCTTC
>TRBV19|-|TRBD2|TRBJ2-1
CASSMLAGVYEQFF
TGTGCCAGTAGTATGCTAGCGGGAGTTTATGAGCAGTTCTTC
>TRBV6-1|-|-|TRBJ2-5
CASSEEAPGQETQYF
TGTGCCAGCAGTGAAGAGGCGCCAGGCCAAGAGACCCAGTACTTC
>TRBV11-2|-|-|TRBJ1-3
CASSLVGGLSGNTIYF
TGTGCCAGCAGCTTAGTTGGGGGACTCTCTGGAAACACCATATATTTT
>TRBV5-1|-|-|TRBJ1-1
CASSFGTEAFF
TGCGCCAGCAGCTTCGGGACTGAAGCTTTCTTT
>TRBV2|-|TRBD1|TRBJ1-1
CASSVDRGPEAFF
TGTGCCAGCAGTGTGGACAGGGGGCCTGAAGCTTTCTTT
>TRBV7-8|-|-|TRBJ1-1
CASSLRHPNTEAFF
TGTGCCAGCAGCTTAAGACACCCGAACACTGAAGCTTTCTTT
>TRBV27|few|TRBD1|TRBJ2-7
CASRPEGQETYEQYF
TGTGCCAGCAGGCCGGAGGGACAGGAGACCTACGAGCAGTACTTC
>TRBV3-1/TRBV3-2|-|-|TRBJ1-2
CASSQDGGGPGGYTF
TGTGCCAGCAGCCAAGATGGCGGGGGCCCTGGTGGCTACACCTTC
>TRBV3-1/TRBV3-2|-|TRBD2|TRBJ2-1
CASSQVGGVGDEQFF
TGTGCCAGCAGCCAAGTGGGGGGGGTAGGGGATGAGCAGTTCTTC
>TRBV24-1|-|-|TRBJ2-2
CATSPGSRELFF
TGTGCCACCAGTCCAGGGTCGAGGGAGCTGTTTTTT
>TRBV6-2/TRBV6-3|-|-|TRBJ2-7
CASSWGREQYF
TGTGCCAGCAGTTGGGGGCGCGAGCAGTACTTC
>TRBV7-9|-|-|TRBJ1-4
CASSLDSGSNEKLFF
TGTGCCAGCAGCTTGGACAGTGGATCTAATGAAAAACTGTTTTTT
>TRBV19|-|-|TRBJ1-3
CASSIGAGRLGGNTIYF
TGTGCCAGTAGTATAGGAGCAGGCCGGCTCGGAGGAAACACCATATATTTT
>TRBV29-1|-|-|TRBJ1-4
CSGATNEKLFF
TGCAGCGGAGCAACTAATGAAAAACTGTTTTTT
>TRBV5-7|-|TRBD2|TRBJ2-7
CASSFMRTSGIDEQYF
TGTGCCAGCAGCTTCATGCGGACTAGCGGGATCGACGAGCAGTACTTC
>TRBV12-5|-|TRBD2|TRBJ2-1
CASGFELAGAYNEQFF
TGTGCTAGTGGTTTTGAACTAGCGGGAGCTTACAATGAGCAGTTCTTC
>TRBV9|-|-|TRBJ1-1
CASSGGFDTEAFF
TGTGCCAGCAGTGGGGGGTTTGACACTGAAGCTTTCTTT
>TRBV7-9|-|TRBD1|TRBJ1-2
CASSWDRNDGYTF
TGTGCCAGCAGCTGGGACAGGAACGATGGCTACACCTTC
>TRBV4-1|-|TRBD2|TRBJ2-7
CASSQLSGRFDEQYF
TGCGCCAGCAGCCAACTCAGCGGGAGGTTCGATGAGCAGTACTTC
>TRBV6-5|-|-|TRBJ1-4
CASSYTSGKDYEKLFF
TGTGCCAGCAGTTACACCTCAGGGAAAGACTATGAAAAACTGTTTTTT